Presented here are 10 T cell receptor beta chains from one specimen sequenced in a study of T cell repertoires in cytomegalovirus infection. TCRdb fed the reads into MiXCR, producing one record per CDR3 protein. The table shows 230,000 or so distinct CDR3 sequences, with 15% to 20% occurring only once. Material: CD8+ T cells from PBMCs. The source is a human donor in good health (CMV status not recorded). Some clones in this sample may be carry-over from other donors' samples.

A few counts support this clonotype. The chain uses TRBV5-6 and TRBJ2-1; 9 bases line up with TRBD2. Trimming took 0 bases from V and 8 from J; bases not matched to a gene: 9. Germline V gene lookup returns CDR1 SGHDT and CDR2 YYEEEE. The CDR3 sequence is 16 residues long. The CDR3 DNA follows: TGTGCCAGCAGCTTGGGACCCGGGACTAGCTTCCATGAGCAGTTCTTC. It is translated as CASSLGPGTSFHEQFF.

The chain carries TRBV10-3 and TRBJ2-7, with D perhaps TRBD1 (6 bases). Trimming shortened V by 9 bases and J by 2 bases, and 14 bases separated the two germline ends. There are 13 residues in the CDR3. Germline CDR1 is ENHRY and CDR2 is SYGVKD. DNA for the CDR3: TGTGCCATTCCTGGGAAGGGGGCCTACGAGCAGTACTTC. This codes for CAIPGKGAYEQYF.

J is TRBJ2-7 and V is TRBV6-1; 12 nucleotides line up with TRBD1. Germline assignment: CDR1 MNHNS and CDR2 SASEGT. This CDR3 spans 15 amino acids. The J segment lost 7 bases and the V segment lost 3 bases, leaving 7 bases of the junction unmatched. CDR3 residues: CASSESGTGGSEQYF. The DNA for the CDR3 is TGTGCCAGCAGTGAGTCCGGGACAGGGGGCTCGGAGCAGTACTTC.

This clonotype was observed a few times. J is TRBJ2-7 and V is TRBV5-1; tentatively, D is TRBD1 or TRBD2 (5 bases each). The germline V gene has CDR1 SGHRS and CDR2 YFSETQ. CDR3 length equals 18 residues. The ends were cut back, 4 bases at V and 2 bases at J, with 25 bases in the middle. The CDR3 here is CASSLLGGETLTPYEQYF. In nucleotides, the CDR3 is TGCGCCAGCAGCCTGCTTGGGGGTGAGACACTCACGCCCTACGAGCAGTACTTC.

This clonotype was seen many times. The chain has TRBV28 and TRBJ1-1, with D possibly matching TRBD1 (5 bases). CDR1 and CDR2 (germline): MDHEN, SYDVKM. There are 14 residues in the CDR3. V lost 3 bases and J 3 bases, leaving 11 bases between the germline ends. The CDR3 DNA is TGTGCCAGCAGTTTCACGGACATGGACACTGAAGCTTTCTTT. This codes for CASSFTDMDTEAFF.

Many counts were recorded for this clonotype. The rearrangement links TRBV7-2 to TRBJ1-1; 7 bases agree with TRBD1. Germline CDR1 is SGHTA and CDR2 is FQGNSA. The CDR3 is 15 residues long. V dropped 7 bases and J dropped 2; count of bases not matched to a gene: 10. CDR3 protein: CASIATGTANTEAFF. CDR3 coding DNA: TGTGCCAGCATAGCAACAGGGACAGCCAACACTGAAGCTTTCTTT.

This clonotype showed up just a few times. The gene calls are TRBV4-2 and TRBJ2-7, with 7 positions matching TRBD2. This CDR3 is 16 amino acids long. Germline CDR1 is LGHNA and CDR2 is YNFKEQ. V lost 0 bases, J lost 2 bases, and 7 bases stayed unmatched. CDR3 region: CASSQDLRGDPYEQYF. In DNA, the CDR3 is TGTGCCAGCAGCCAAGATCTCCGGGGGGATCCCTACGAGCAGTACTTC.

Many counts were recorded for this clonotype. This chain uses TRBV19 with TRBJ1-5; no firm D call. The V gene's germline CDR1 is LNHDA and CDR2 SQIVND (reference sequence). The V and J ends lost 4 bases and 1 base respectively, with 8 bases between them. The CDR3 extends over 14 amino acids. The CDR3 is CASSRRSSNQPQHF. The CDR3 region has the DNA TGTGCCAGTAGTAGGCGGAGCAGCAATCAGCCCCAGCATTTT. Looking up the rest from reference TRBV19 and TRBJ1-5 gives the full variable domain: DGGITQSPKYLFRKEGQNVTLSCEQNLNHDAMYWYRQDPGQGLRLIYYSQIVNDFQKGDIAEGYSVSREKKESFPLTVTSAQKNPTAFYLCASSRRSSNQPQHFGDGTRLSIL.

This clonotype was seen more than once but under ten times. The V call is TRBV6-1, the J call TRBJ2-1, with D possibly TRBD2 on 6 matching bases. CDR3 size: 16 residues. Germline V gene lookup returns CDR1 MNHNS and CDR2 SASEGT. V was pared by 5 bases and J by 2 bases, with 16 bases between. This CDR3 is CASSFLEGPPYNEQFF. CDR3 DNA sequence: TGTGCCAGCAGTTTCCTGGAGGGGCCCCCCTACAATGAGCAGTTCTTC.

The CDR3 spells CASSYPGGQETQYF. CDR3 nucleotides: TGTGCCAGCAGTTACCCAGGGGGGCAAGAGACCCAGTACTTC. This rearrangement joins TRBV6-1 to TRBJ2-5, with a weak D call TRBD1 (7 bases). Trimming removed 5 bases from V and 2 bases from J, with 12 bases in between. This CDR3 is 14 amino acids long. CDR1 and CDR2 from the germline V gene are MNHNS and SASEGT.